The 14 T cell receptor beta chains given below trace back to one sample, sequenced in a study of STAT3 mutations in large granular lymphocyte leukemia. No cognate antigen is known for these TCRs. Study-wide results and limits: In T-cell large granular lymphocyte leukemia, about half of patients showed multiple immunodominant subclonotypes.

Sequencing used immunoSEQ multiplex PCR; TCRdb keeps in-frame clones, though not all of them. The sample has roughly 12,000 clones; 85% are singletons. The sequenced sample consisted of peripheral blood mononuclear cells. These TCRs come from an older man with T-cell large granular lymphocyte leukemia. Some clones in this sample may be carry-over from other donors' samples.

This clone was seen a single time. The CDR3: CASSLARGGGNTEAFF. The CDR3 nucleotides read TGCGCCAGCAGCTTGGCCAGGGGGGGCGGAAACACTGAAGCTTTCTTT. The chain recombines TRBV5-1 with TRBJ1-1, with 7 bases lining up with TRBD1. CDR3 length: 16 amino acids. Germline assignment: CDR1 SGHRS and CDR2 YFSETQ. The trim removed 0 bases at V and 2 bases at J, leaving 7 bases unmatched.

The rearrangement links TRBV14 to TRBJ2-5, with D unresolved. Germline lookup yields CDR1 SGHDN and CDR2 FVKESK. This CDR3 spans 14 amino acids. Trimming took off 0 bases at V and 2 bases at J, with 7 bases between the two ends. The CDR3 is CASSQEYSQETQYF. CDR3 in DNA: TGTGCCAGCAGCCAAGAGTACAGTCAAGAGACCCAGTACTTC.

This clone was seen once. The chain carries TRBV9 and TRBJ1-5, with unresolved D. CDR3 length: 18 amino acids. Germline V gene sequence: CDR1 SGDLS, CDR2 YYNGEE. V lost 0 bases to trimming and J lost 0 bases, with 16 bases between them. CDR3: CASSVGSFLTYSNQPQHF. CDR3 coding DNA: TGTGCCAGCAGCGTAGGCTCCTTCCTAACCTATAGCAATCAGCCCCAGCATTTT.

The chain couples TRBV11-2 to TRBJ2-6; D possibly corresponds to TRBD2 (5 bases). CDR3 length: 13 residues. V was clipped by 8 bases and J by 0 bases, with 5 bases between them. In germline, CDR1 is SGHAT, CDR2 FQNNGV. Here the CDR3 reads CASGSSGANVLTF. CDR3 coding DNA: TGTGCCAGCGGGAGCTCTGGGGCCAACGTCCTGACTTTC.

This clone was observed a handful of times. The chain employs TRBV5-4 and TRBJ1-5; weak D call: TRBD1 (6 bases). Germline values: CDR1 SGHNT, CDR2 YYREEE (reference sequence). The CDR3 is 16 residues long. Trimming left V 0 bases short and J 1 base short, with 11 bases between. CDR3 residues: CASSLGGLGSNQPQHF. The CDR3 coding sequence is TGTGCCAGCAGCTTGGGGGGGCTGGGGAGCAATCAGCCCCAGCATTTT.

The chain employs TRBV5-1 and TRBJ2-5, with D perhaps TRBD2 (6 bases). CDR3 length: 16 residues. Per the germline V gene, CDR1 is SGHRS and CDR2 is YFSETQ. V was cut by 4 bases and J by 4 bases, with 20 bases left in between. In DNA form, the CDR3 reads TGCGCCAGCAGCCCCAACGCCGGGGTTAGCGGAGAGACCCAGTACTTC. Translating gives CASSPNAGVSGETQYF.

This chain connects TRBV30 to TRBJ1-1; tentatively, D is TRBD1 (5 bases). With 1 base removed from V and 1 base from J, the gap between germline ends came to 13 bases. The CDR3 runs to 15 residues. The germline V gene has CDR1 GTSNPN and CDR2 SVGIG (reference sequence). The CDR3 DNA reads TGTGCCTGGAGTGGGGGGGGACGCCGGAACACTGAAGCTTTCTTT. This sequence encodes CAWSGGGRRNTEAFF.

The chain recombines TRBV5-6 with TRBJ2-4; 9 positions agree with TRBD1. The V segment lost 1 base and the J segment 8 bases; nucleotides outside the gene matches: 10. This CDR3 has 16 residues. The germline CDR1 and CDR2 sequences are SGHDT and YYEEEE. CDR3 coding DNA: TGTGCCAGCAGCTTGACGGTGCGGGACAGGGAGGACATTCAGTACTTC. This codes for CASSLTVRDREDIQYF.

This clone counts as medium-sized (0.01 to 0.1%). The chain has TRBV10-3 and TRBJ2-2, with 9 bases fitting TRBD1. Unmatched junction bases numbered 17, after V lost 7 bases and J lost 5 bases. Germline V gene lookup returns CDR1 ENHRY and CDR2 SYGVKD. The CDR3 has 18 amino acids. CDR3 protein: CAIKGDRVSLKWTGELFF. CDR3 coding DNA: TGTGCCATCAAGGGGGACAGGGTGAGTTTAAAGTGGACCGGGGAGCTGTTTTTT.

The chain employs TRBV18 and TRBJ2-3, with 9 positions matching TRBD1. Germline CDR1 KGHSH, CDR2 LQKENI. Trimming cost V 4 bases and J 6 bases; bases outside gene matches: 8. This CDR3 has 15 residues. CDR3 nucleotide sequence: TGTGCCAGCTCACTAAGGGACAGGGAGGTGGATACGCAGTATTTT. Its protein product is CASSLRDREVDTQYF.

This clone was detected once. The CDR3 DNA follows: TGTGCCAGCAGCTCGTCGGGGGCGAGGAATCAGCCCCAGCATTTT. Amino acid sequence: CASSSSGARNQPQHF. This sequence joins TRBV7-9 and TRBJ1-5; D perhaps matches TRBD1 (6 bases). This CDR3 is built from 15 residues. V lost 4 bases and J 4 bases, leaving 14 bases between the germline ends. The germline gives CDR1 SEHNR, CDR2 FQNEAQ (reference sequence).

The V call is TRBV5-6, the J call TRBJ1-3; D is unclear. CDR1 is SGHDT, CDR2 YYEEEE, per germline. The length of the CDR3 is 14 residues. Trimming left V 3 bases short and J 8 bases short, with 15 bases between. CDR3 residues: CASSSTFGADTIYF. CDR3 in DNA: TGTGCCAGCAGCTCTACTTTTGGAGCAGACACCATATATTTT.

The chain couples TRBV6-1 to TRBJ2-7; the D is unclear. The ends were cut back, 3 bases at V and 3 bases at J, with 15 bases in the middle. The CDR3 length is 15 residues. The germline V gene encodes CDR1 MNHNS and CDR2 SASEGT. The CDR3 DNA follows: TGTGCCAGCAGTGATGGCCTTACTTTACTCTACGAGCAGTACTTC. Translation gives CASSDGLTLLYEQYF.

The gene calls are TRBV20-1 and TRBJ1-3; no clear D. Between the trimmed V and J ends, which lost 3 bases and 1 base, there was a span of 1 base. Per germline, CDR1 DFQATT and CDR2 SNEGSKA (reference sequence). The CDR3 has 11 residues. This chain's CDR3 is CSASSGNTIYF. The CDR3 DNA is TGCAGTGCTAGTTCTGGAAACACCATATATTTT.